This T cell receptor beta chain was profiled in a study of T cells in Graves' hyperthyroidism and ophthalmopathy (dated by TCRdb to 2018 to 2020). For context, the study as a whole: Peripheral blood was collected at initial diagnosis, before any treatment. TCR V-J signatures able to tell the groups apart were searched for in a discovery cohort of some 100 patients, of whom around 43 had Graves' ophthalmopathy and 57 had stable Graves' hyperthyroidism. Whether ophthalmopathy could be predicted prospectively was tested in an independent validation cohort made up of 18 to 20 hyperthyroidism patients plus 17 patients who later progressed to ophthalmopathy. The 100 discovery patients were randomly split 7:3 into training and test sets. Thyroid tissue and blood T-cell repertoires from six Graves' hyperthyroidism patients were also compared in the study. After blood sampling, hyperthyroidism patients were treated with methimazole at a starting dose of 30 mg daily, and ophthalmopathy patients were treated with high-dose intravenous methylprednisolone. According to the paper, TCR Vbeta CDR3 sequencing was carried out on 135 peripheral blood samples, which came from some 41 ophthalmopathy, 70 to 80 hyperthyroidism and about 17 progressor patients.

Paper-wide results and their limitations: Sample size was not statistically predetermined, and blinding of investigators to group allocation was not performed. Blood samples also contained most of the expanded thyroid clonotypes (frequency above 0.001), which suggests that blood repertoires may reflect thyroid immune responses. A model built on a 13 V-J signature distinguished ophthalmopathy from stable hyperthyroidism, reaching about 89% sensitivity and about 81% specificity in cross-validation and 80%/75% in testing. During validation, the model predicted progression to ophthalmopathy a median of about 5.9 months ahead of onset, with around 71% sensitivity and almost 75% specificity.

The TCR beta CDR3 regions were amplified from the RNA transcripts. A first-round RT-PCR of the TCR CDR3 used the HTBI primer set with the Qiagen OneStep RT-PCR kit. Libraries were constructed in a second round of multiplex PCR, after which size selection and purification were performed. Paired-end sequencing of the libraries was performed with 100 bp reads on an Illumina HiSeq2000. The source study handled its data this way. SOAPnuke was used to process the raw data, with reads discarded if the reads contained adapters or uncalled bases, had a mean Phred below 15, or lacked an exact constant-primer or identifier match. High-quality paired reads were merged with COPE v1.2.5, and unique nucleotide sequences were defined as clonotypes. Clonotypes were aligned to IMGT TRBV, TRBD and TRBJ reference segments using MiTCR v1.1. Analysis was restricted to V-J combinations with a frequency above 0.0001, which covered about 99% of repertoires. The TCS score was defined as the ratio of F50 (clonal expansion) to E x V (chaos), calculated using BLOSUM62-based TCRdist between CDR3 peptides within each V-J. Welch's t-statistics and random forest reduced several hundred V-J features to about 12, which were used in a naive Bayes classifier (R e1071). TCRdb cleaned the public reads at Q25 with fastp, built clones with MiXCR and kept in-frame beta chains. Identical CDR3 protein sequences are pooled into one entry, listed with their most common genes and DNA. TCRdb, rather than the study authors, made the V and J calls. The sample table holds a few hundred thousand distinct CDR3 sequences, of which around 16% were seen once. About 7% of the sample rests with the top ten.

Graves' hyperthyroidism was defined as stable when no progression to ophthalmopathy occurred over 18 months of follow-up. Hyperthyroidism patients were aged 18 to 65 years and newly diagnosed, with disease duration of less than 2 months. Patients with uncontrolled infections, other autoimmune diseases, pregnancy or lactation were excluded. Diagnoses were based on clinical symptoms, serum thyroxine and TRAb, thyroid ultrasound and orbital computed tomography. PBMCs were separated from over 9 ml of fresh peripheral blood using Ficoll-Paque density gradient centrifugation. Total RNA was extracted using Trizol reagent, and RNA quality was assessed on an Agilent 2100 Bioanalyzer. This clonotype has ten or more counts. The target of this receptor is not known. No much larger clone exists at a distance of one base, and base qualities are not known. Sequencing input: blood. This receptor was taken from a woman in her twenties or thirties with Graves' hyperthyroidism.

The CDR3 reads CASSLAPLQITNEKLFF. The nucleotide sequence reads as follows: TGTGCCAGCAGCTTAGCTCCTCTACAGATTACGAATGAAAAACTGTTTTTT. The rearranged chain carries TRBV7-2 and TRBJ1-4, with the D gene too uncertain to name. Taken from cysteine to phenylalanine, the CDR3 has 17 residues. The only DNA kept is the CDR3, 51 bases in frame from the first base. Taken from the germline V gene, the CDR1 and CDR2 loops are SGHTA and FQGNSA. V and J are truncated by 0 bases and 5 bases respectively, leaving an intervening sequence of 16 bases.